The clone carrying this T cell receptor beta chain was detected a few times. Its matching antigen is unknown. Found in a library prepared for alpha chains, this beta chain is an off-target read, and its abundance has little meaning. Using its own MiXCR run on the 5' RACE reads, TCRdb lists one record per CDR3 protein. The sample lists several hundred distinct CDR3 sequences; about four fifths were seen once. Time point noted: sample taken at primary tumor resection. The donors were approximately 65 patients with non-small cell lung cancer that was early-stage and untreated. Frozen PBMC, nontumor lung or tumor provided whole RNA, which was sequenced unsorted. The sample originates from a study of spatial heterogeneity in lung cancer. Germline-derived CDR1 and CDR2 are SGHRS and YFSETQ. Trimming removed 1 base from V and 8 bases from J, with 9 bases in between. The length of the CDR3 is 13 residues. The study's findings and limits: Tumoral mutation counts were tracked by counts of expanded intratumoral alpha and beta TCRs.

The rearrangement joins TRBV5-1 to TRBJ2-2; D ambiguous. The TCR originated in a female donor with early-stage non-small cell lung cancer. Sequencing was performed on lung tumor tissue, taken at surgery. The CDR3 DNA follows: TGCGCCAGCAGCTTGCCTGGGATAGGGGAGCTGTTTTTT. Translating gives CASSLPGIGELFF.